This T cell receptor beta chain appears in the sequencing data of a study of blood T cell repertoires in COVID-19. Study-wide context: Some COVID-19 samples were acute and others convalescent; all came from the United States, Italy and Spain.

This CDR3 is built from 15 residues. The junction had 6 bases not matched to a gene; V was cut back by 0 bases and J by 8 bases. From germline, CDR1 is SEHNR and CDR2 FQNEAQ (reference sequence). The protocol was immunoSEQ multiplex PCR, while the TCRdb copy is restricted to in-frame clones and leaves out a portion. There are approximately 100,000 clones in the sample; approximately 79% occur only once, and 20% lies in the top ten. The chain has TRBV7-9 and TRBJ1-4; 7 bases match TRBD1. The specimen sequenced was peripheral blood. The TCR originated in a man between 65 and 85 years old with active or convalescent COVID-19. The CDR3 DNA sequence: TGTGCCAGCAGCTTAGCGCAAGGGGGCGACGAAAAACTGTTTTTT. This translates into CASSLAQGGDEKLFF.